This T cell receptor (beta chain) originates from a study of shared clonotypes between healthy human individuals. Study conclusions and caveats: Sharing across four donors was highest in naive CD4 (around 5%) and lowest in memory CD8 (roughly 0.4%). Estimated richness values were generally larger in naive subsets than in memory subsets. Rarefaction showed sorted-subset sequencing was incomplete despite large depth.

Method: immunoSEQ multiplex PCR; TCRdb's copy keeps in-frame clones and lacks some. The sample has 550,000 to 650,000 clones; about 95% are singletons. Comments on this clone: Its antigen is currently unknown.

The germline CDR1 and CDR2 sequences are GTSNPN and SVGIG (reference sequence). Trimming removed 3 bases at V and 2 bases at J, with 11 bases between. The CDR3 has 13 amino acids. Naive CD8 populations comprised CD45RO-negative cells positively selected for CCR7, excluding terminally differentiated effector memory CD45RA+ cells. The donors, healthy adults who were HIV-negative, had experienced no recent acute infections or vaccinations. Sequenced material: naive CD8+ T cells sorted from blood. This receptor was identified in a woman aged 30 to 39 in good health. J is TRBJ2-7 and V is TRBV30; possible D gene TRBD2, 5 bases. CDR3 DNA sequence: TGTGCCTGGAGCTTAGCGCGTACCTACGAGCAGTACTTC. Translated, it gives CAWSLARTYEQYF.